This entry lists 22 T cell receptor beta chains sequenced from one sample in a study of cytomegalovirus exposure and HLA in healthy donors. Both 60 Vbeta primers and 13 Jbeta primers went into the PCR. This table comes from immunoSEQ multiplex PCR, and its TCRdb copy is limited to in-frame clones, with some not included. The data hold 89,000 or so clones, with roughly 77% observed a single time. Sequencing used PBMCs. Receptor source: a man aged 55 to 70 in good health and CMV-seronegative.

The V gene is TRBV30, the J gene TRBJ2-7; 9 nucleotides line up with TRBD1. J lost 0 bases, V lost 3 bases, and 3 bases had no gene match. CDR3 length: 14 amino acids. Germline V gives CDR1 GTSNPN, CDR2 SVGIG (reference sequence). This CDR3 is CAWRGTGSSYEQYF. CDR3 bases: TGTGCCTGGAGGGGGACAGGGTCCTCCTACGAGCAGTACTTC. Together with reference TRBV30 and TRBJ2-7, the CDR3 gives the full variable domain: SQTIHQWPATLVQPVGSPLSLECTVEGTSNPNLYWYRQAAGRGLQLLFYSVGIGQISSEVPQNLSASRPQDRQFILSSKKLLLSDSGFYLCAWRGTGSSYEQYFGPGTRLTVT.

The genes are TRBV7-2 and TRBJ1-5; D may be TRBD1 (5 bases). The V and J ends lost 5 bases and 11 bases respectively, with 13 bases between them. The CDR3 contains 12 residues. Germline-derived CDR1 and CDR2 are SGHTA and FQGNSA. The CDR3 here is CASSPPRGAQHF. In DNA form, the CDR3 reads TGTGCCAGCAGCCCACCCCGGGGGGCCCAGCATTTT.

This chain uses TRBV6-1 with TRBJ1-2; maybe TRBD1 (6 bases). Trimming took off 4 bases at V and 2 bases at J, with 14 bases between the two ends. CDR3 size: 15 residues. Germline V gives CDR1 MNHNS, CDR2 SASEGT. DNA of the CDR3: TGTGCCAGCAGTGCTCGACAGGATGCCAACTATGGCTACACCTTC. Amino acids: CASSARQDANYGYTF.

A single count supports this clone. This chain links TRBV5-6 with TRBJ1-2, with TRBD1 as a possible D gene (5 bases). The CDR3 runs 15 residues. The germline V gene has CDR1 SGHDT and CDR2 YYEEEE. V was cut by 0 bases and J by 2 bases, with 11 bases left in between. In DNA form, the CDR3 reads TGTGCCAGCAGCTTGGGGGGCAGGTTCAACTATGGCTACACCTTC. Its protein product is CASSLGGRFNYGYTF.

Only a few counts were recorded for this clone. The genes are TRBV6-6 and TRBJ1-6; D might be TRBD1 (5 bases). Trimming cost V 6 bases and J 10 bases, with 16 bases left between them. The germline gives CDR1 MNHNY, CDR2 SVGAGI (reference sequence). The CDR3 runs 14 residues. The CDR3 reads CASSRQGYESPLHF. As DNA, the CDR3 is TGTGCCAGCAGCCGTCAGGGATATGAGTCACCCCTCCACTTT.

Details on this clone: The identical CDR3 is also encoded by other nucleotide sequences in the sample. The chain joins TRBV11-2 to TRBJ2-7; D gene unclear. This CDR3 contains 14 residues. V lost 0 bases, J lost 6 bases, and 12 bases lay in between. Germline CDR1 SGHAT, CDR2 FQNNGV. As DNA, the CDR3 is TGTGCCAGCAGCTTAGATAAAGGAACGGGCGAGCAGTACTTC. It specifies CASSLDKGTGEQYF.

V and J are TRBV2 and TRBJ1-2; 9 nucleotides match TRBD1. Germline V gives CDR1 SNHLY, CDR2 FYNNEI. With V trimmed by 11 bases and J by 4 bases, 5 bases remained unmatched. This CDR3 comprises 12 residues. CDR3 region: CAGWTGAYGYTF. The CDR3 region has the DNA TGTGCCGGGTGGACAGGGGCCTATGGCTACACCTTC.

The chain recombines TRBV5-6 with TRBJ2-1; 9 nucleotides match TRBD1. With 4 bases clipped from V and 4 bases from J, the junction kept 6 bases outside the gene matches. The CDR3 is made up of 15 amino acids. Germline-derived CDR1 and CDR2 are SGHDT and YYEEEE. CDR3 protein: CASSHAGTGYNEQFF. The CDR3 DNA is TGTGCCAGCAGCCATGCCGGGACAGGGTACAATGAGCAGTTCTTC.

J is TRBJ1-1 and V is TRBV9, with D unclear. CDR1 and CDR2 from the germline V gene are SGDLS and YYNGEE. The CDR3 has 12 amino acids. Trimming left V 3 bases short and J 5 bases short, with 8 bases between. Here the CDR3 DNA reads TGTGCCAGCAGCGGGGGAGGGACTGAAGCTTTCTTT. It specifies CASSGGGTEAFF.

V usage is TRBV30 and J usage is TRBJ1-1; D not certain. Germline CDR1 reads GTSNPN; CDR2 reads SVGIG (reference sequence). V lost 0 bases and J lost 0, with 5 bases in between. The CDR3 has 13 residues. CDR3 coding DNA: TGTGCCTGGAGTGTCCAGGTGAACACTGAAGCTTTCTTT. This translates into CAWSVQVNTEAFF.

In DNA, the CDR3 is TGTGCCAGCAGTGGGGGGAGCAATCAGCCCCAGCATTTT. Amino acids: CASSGGSNQPQHF. The chain joins TRBV9 to TRBJ1-5, with D possibly matching TRBD1 (5 bases). Germline lookup yields CDR1 SGDLS and CDR2 YYNGEE. V was cut by 5 bases and J by 1 base, with 7 bases left in between. This CDR3 comprises 13 residues.

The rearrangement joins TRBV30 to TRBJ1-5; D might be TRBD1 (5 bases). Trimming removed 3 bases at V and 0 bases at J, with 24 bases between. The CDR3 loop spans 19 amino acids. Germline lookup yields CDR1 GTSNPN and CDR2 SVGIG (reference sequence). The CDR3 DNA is TGTGCCTGGAGCGGGGGGAGGGCGATTAATCACGATAGCAATCAGCCCCAGCATTTT. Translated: CAWSGGRAINHDSNQPQHF.

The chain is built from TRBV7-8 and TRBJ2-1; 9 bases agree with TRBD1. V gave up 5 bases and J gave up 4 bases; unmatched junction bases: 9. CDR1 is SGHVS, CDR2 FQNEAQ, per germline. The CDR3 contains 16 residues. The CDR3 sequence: CASSGRTGDKYNEQFF. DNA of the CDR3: TGTGCCAGCAGCGGAAGGACAGGGGACAAATACAATGAGCAGTTCTTC.

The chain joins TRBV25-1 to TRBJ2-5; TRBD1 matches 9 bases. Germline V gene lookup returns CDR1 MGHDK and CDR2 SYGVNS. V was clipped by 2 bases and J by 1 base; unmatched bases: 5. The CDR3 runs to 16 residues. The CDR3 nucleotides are TGTGCCAGCAGTGAACAGAACAGGGGGCTCCAAGAGACCCAGTACTTC. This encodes CASSEQNRGLQETQYF. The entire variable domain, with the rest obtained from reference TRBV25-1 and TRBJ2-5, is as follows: EADIYQTPRYLVIGTGKKITLECSQTMGHDKMYWYQQDPGMELHLIHYSYGVNSTEKGDLSSESTVSRIRTEHFPLTLESARPSHTSQYLCASSEQNRGLQETQYFGPGTRLLVL.

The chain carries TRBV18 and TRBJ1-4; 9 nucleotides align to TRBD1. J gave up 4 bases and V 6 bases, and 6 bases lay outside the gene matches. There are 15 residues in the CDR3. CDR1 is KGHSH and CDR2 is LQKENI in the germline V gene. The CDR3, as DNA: TGTGCCAGCTCGCAGGACAGGGGCGGTAATGAAAAACTGTTTTTT. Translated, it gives CASSQDRGGNEKLFF.

CDR3 nucleotide sequence: TGTGCCAGCTCCCCTAGGGCAGGGCCATACTACGAGCAGTACTTC. Translation gives CASSPRAGPYYEQYF. The chain joins TRBV18 to TRBJ2-7; a weak D match, TRBD1 (5 bases). The CDR3 has 15 amino acids. V lost 6 bases and J 3 bases, leaving 18 bases between the germline ends. Germline V CDR1 and CDR2: KGHSH, LQKENI.

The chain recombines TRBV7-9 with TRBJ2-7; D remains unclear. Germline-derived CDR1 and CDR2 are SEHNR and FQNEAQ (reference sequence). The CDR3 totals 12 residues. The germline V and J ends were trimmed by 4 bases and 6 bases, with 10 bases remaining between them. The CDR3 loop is CASSSLDLEQYF. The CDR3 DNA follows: TGTGCCAGCAGCTCGCTAGATCTCGAGCAGTACTTC. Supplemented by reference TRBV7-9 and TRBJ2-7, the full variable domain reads DTGVSQNPRHKITKRGQNVTFRCDPISEHNRLYWYRQTLGQGPEFLTYFQNEAQLEKSRLLSDRFSAERPKGSFSTLEIQRTEQGDSAMYLCASSSLDLEQYFGPGTRLTVT.

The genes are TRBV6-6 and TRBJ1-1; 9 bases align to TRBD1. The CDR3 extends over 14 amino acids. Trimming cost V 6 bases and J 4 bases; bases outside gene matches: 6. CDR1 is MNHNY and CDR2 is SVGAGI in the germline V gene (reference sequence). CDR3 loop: CASRDTGGITEAFF. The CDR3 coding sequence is TGTGCCAGCAGGGATACAGGGGGCATCACTGAAGCTTTCTTT.

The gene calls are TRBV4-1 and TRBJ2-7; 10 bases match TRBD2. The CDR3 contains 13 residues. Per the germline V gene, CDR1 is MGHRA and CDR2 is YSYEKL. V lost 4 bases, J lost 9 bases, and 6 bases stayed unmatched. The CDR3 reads CASSRAGGPVQYF. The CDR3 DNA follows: TGCGCCAGCAGCCGAGCGGGGGGGCCGGTGCAGTACTTC.

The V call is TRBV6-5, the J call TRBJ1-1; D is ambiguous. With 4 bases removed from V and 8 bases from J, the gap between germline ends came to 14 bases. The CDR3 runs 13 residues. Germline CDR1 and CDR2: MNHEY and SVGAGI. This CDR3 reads CASSSGVAGEAFF. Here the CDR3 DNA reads TGTGCCAGCAGTTCCGGGGTGGCGGGAGAAGCTTTCTTT.

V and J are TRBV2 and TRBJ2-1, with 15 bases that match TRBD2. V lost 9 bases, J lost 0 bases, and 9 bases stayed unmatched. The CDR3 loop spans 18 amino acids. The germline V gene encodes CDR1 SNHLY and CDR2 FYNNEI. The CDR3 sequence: CARRHGTSGGSSYNEQFF. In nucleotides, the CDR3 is TGTGCCAGAAGACACGGGACTAGCGGGGGGAGCTCCTACAATGAGCAGTTCTTC.

CDR3 coding DNA: TGTGCCAGCAGTTACTCCTTGCGGGGGCATGGTGAGCAGTTCTTC. Its protein is CASSYSLRGHGEQFF. V gene TRBV6-5 combines with J gene TRBJ2-1, with D possibly matching TRBD2 (7 bases). V lost 0 bases and J lost 9, with 15 bases in between. CDR1 is MNHEY, CDR2 SVGAGI, per germline. The CDR3 has 15 amino acids.